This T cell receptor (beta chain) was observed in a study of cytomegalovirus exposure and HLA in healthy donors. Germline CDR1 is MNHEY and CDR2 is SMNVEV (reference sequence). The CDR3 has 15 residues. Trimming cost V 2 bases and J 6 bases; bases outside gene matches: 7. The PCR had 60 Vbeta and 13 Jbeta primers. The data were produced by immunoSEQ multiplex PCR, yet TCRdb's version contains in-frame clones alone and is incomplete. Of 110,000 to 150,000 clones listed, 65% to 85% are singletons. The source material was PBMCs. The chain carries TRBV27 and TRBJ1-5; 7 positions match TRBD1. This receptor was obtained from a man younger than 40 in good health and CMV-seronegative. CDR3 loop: CASSLRRGLGQPQHF. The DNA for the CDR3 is TGTGCCAGCAGTTTAAGGAGGGGGCTTGGTCAGCCCCAGCATTTT.